The rows below give T cell receptor beta chains drawn from one sample of a study of T cell repertoires and HLA-DP antigens. Only in-frame clones appear in the TCRdb table, and some are missing; sequencing was by immunoSEQ multiplex PCR. The profile shows fewer than 75,000 clones, roughly 75% of them singletons. These TCRs are of unknown antigen specificity. Sequencing was carried out using CD4+ T cells from PBMCs. These receptors all come from a man aged 55 to 70 in good health and CMV-seronegative. CDR3s include the opening cysteine and the closing phenylalanine or tryptophan. D genes are given only for firm matches. Clone sizes are given selectively: once, few, many, or a class where the clone is expanded.

V gene,clone size,J gene,D gene,CDR3 DNA,CDR3 protein
TRBV7-9,NA,TRBJ2-1,NA,TGTGCCAGCAGCCTAGGGGGGGCCAATGAGCAGTTCTTC,CASSLGGANEQFF
TRBV18,NA,TRBJ2-7,NA,TGTGCCAGCTCACCAGGGCAGGGGTTCCACGAGCAGTACTTC,CASSPGQGFHEQYF
TRBV28,NA,TRBJ2-7,TRBD1,TGTGCCAGCAGTCCCCCGGACAGGGGGCGTAACGAGCAGTACTTC,CASSPPDRGRNEQYF
TRBV27,NA,TRBJ2-1,TRBD1,TGTGCCAGCAATTGGGACAGCCGCTCCTACAATGAGCAGTTCTTC,CASNWDSRSYNEQFF
TRBV30,NA,TRBJ1-2,TRBD1,TGTGCCTGGAAGAACAGGGGGGTGGATGGCTACACCTTC,CAWKNRGVDGYTF
TRBV11-3,once,TRBJ2-5,TRBD2,TGTGCCAGCAGCCCGGGGACTAGCGGGTACCACTTCCTACCGGAGACCCAGTACTTC,CASSPGTSGYHFLPETQYF
TRBV5-5,few,TRBJ2-7,TRBD1,TGTGCCAGCAGCTCAACGGGACAGACCTACGAGCAGTACTTC,CASSSTGQTYEQYF
TRBV5-1,NA,TRBJ2-2,NA,TGCGCCAGCAGCTTGTTGAGGGGCCCCAACACCGGGGAGCTGTTTTTT,CASSLLRGPNTGELFF
TRBV11-3,NA,TRBJ2-1,NA,TGTGCCAGCAGCTTAGTTGGGGCCAGCAACAATGAGCAGTTCTTC,CASSLVGASNNEQFF
TRBV7-2,once,TRBJ2-5,NA,TGTGCCAGCAGCTTATCACAGGGAGAGACCCAGTACTTC,CASSLSQGETQYF
TRBV27,NA,TRBJ2-1,TRBD2,TGTGCCAGCAGTTCATGGACTAGCGGGAGTTGGAATGAGCAGTTCTTC,CASSSWTSGSWNEQFF
TRBV7-3,NA,TRBJ2-1,NA,TGTGCCAGCAGCTTCGGAAGGGGCGCGAACAATGAGCAGTTCTTC,CASSFGRGANNEQFF
TRBV11-1,NA,TRBJ1-4,NA,TGTGCCAGCAGAGGAGCAGACGAAAAACTGTTTTTT,CASRGADEKLFF
TRBV15,NA,TRBJ2-2,TRBD1,TGTGCCACCACCGACAGGGGGTTCACCGGGGAGCTGTTTTTT,CATTDRGFTGELFF
TRBV2,NA,TRBJ2-5,TRBD1,TGTGCCAGCAGTCTACAGGGGGCGGGCGAGACCCAGTACTTC,CASSLQGAGETQYF
TRBV5-4,few,TRBJ2-1,TRBD1,TGTGCCAGCAGCTGGGGGGACAGGGAGGGATACAATGAGCAGTTCTTC,CASSWGDREGYNEQFF
TRBV5-1,NA,TRBJ2-3,TRBD1,TGCGCCAGCAGCTCCCAGGGGGATTTAGGTACAGATACGCAGTATTTT,CASSSQGDLGTDTQYF
TRBV19,NA,TRBJ2-1,TRBD2,TGTGCCAGTAGTCCCCGGACTAGCGGGGACAGCTCCTACAATGAGCAGTTCTTC,CASSPRTSGDSSYNEQFF
TRBV4-3,NA,TRBJ2-3,NA,TGCGCCAGCAGCCAGGACGGGGCAGATACGCAGTATTTT,CASSQDGADTQYF
TRBV7-2,NA,TRBJ2-5,NA,TGTGCCAGCAGCTTAGTTCCGAGGGTTGAGACCCAGTACTTC,CASSLVPRVETQYF
TRBV5-1,NA,TRBJ1-5,TRBD1,TGCGCCAGCAGCTCTGGACAGGATAATCAGCCCCAGCATTTT,CASSSGQDNQPQHF
TRBV4-3,NA,TRBJ2-2,NA,TGCGCCAGCAGCCAAGATCCGGCTGGAACCGGGGAGCTGTTTTTT,CASSQDPAGTGELFF
TRBV7-3,NA,TRBJ1-3,TRBD1,TGTGCCAGCAGCCAAGGACAGGGCCCCTCTGGAAACACCATATATTTT,CASSQGQGPSGNTIYF
TRBV30,NA,TRBJ1-4,TRBD1,TGTGCCTGGAGTGCCTCCCGGACAGGGACCGCATCCGAAAAACTGTTTTTT,CAWSASRTGTASEKLFF
TRBV9,NA,TRBJ1-6,NA,TGTGCCAGCAGCGTAGTTTGGACCGCCGGATCACCCCTCCACTTT,CASSVVWTAGSPLHF
TRBV18,NA,TRBJ1-5,NA,TGTGCCAGCTCCCTGACAGATAGCAATCAGCCCCAGCATTTT,CASSLTDSNQPQHF
TRBV4-1,many,TRBJ2-7,NA,TGCGCCAGCAGCCAAGTATTAACAGGGAGGACCTACGAGCAGTACTTC,CASSQVLTGRTYEQYF
TRBV7-9,NA,TRBJ2-5,NA,TGTGCCAGCAGCTTAGTGGTGGGACCAGAGACCCAGTACTTC,CASSLVVGPETQYF
TRBV6-4,few,TRBJ1-2,NA,TGTGCCAGCAGTCCCGGACTGACAGGAAACTATGGCTACACCTTC,CASSPGLTGNYGYTF
TRBV7-2,few,TRBJ1-2,NA,TGTGCCAGCAGCCAACCCGAAGGGGGGAATGGCTACACCTTC,CASSQPEGGNGYTF
TRBV11-2,NA,TRBJ1-1,NA,TGTGCCAGCAGCTTAAGGTCGGGGGGCGACGCTGAAGCTTTCTTT,CASSLRSGGDAEAFF
TRBV7-2,once,TRBJ2-5,NA,TGTGCCAGCAGCTCCGGGGATTCGGTAGAGACCCAGTACTTC,CASSSGDSVETQYF
TRBV6-5,NA,TRBJ1-1,NA,TGTGCCAGTAATGGAAGGAACACTGAAGCTTTCTTT,CASNGRNTEAFF
TRBV2,NA,TRBJ1-5,TRBD1,TGTGCCAGCAGAGAGGGGACAGTCAATAGCAATCAGCCCCAGCATTTT,CASREGTVNSNQPQHF
TRBV9,medium-sized,TRBJ1-2,TRBD1,TGTGCCAGCAGCACAGATTCGGCAGGGGGCAACTATGGCTACACCTTC,CASSTDSAGGNYGYTF
TRBV6-1,NA,TRBJ1-2,NA,TGTGCCAGCAGTGCTCCGGGGGGGGAAGGCTACACCTTC,CASSAPGGEGYTF
TRBV19,NA,TRBJ2-1,NA,TGTGCCAGTAGTAAGGGGGGATCCTACAATGAGCAGTTCTTC,CASSKGGSYNEQFF